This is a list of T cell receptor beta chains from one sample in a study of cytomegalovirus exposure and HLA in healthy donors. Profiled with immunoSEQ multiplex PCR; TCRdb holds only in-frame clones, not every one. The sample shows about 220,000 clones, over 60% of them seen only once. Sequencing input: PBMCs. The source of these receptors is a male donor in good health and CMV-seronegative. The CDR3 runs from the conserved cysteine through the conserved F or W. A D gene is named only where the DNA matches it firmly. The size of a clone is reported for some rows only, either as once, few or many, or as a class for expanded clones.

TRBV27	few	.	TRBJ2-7	CASSFGGIFYEQYF	TGTGCCAGCAGTTTTGGGGGGATCTTCTACGAGCAGTACTTC
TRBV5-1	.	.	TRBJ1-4	CASSLAESNEKLFF	TGCGCCAGCAGCTTGGCAGAATCGAATGAAAAACTGTTTTTT
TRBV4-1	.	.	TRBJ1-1	CASSQDRNTEAFF	TGCGCCAGCAGCCAAGATCGTAACACTGAAGCTTTCTTT
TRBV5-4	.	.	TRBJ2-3	CASSLTRSGGTDTQYF	TGTGCCAGCAGCTTGACCCGGAGCGGAGGCACAGATACGCAGTATTTT
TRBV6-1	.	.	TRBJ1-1	CASSDDSFTEAFF	TGTGCCAGCAGTGATGACAGCTTCACTGAAGCTTTCTTT
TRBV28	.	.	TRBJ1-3	CASQEPAGNTIYF	TGTGCCAGTCAAGAGCCGGCTGGAAACACCATATATTTT
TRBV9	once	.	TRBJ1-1	CASSVGGQNTEAFF	TGTGCCAGCAGCGTAGGGGGGCAGAACACTGAAGCTTTCTTT
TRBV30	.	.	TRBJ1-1	CAWSSMVTNTEAFF	TGTGCCTGGAGTTCTATGGTTACGAACACTGAAGCTTTCTTT
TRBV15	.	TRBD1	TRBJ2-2	CATSRAGGTGAGGELFF	TGTGCCACCAGCAGAGCGGGGGGGACAGGGGCGGGCGGGGAGCTGTTTTTT
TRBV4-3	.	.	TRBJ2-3	CASSHEVGGRTDTQYF	TGCGCCAGCAGCCATGAGGTGGGGGGAAGGACAGATACGCAGTATTTT
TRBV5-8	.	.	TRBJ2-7	CASSFQASYEQYF	TGTGCCAGCAGCTTTCAGGCCTCATACGAGCAGTACTTC
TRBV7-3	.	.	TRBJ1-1	CASSLQGGTEAFF	TGTGCCAGCAGCTTACAGGGTGGGACTGAAGCTTTCTTT
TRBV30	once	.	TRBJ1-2	CAWSVGGYYGYTF	TGTGCCTGGAGTGTAGGAGGGTATTATGGCTACACCTTC
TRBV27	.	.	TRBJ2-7	CASSPSGYEQYF	TGTGCCAGCAGCCCGTCGGGCTACGAGCAGTACTTC
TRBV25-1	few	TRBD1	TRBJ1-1	CASSEWGGTGHEAFF	TGTGCCAGCAGTGAATGGGGAGGGACAGGGCATGAAGCTTTCTTT
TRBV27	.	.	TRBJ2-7	CASSDRSSYEQYF	TGTGCCAGCAGTGACAGGAGCTCCTACGAGCAGTACTTC
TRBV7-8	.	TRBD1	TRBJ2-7	CASSEGQGIPYEQYF	TGTGCCAGCAGCGAGGGACAGGGGATCCCCTACGAGCAGTACTTC
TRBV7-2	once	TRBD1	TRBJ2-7	CASSPGGTGSYEQYF	TGTGCCAGCAGTCCAGGGGGGACAGGCTCCTACGAGCAGTACTTC
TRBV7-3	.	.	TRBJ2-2	CASSFLGSTGELFF	TGTGCCAGCAGCTTCCTAGGAAGCACCGGGGAGCTGTTTTTT
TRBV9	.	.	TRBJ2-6	CASSVESTGANVLTF	TGTGCCAGCAGCGTAGAAAGCACTGGGGCCAACGTCCTGACTTTC
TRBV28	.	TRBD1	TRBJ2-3	CASETGVSQTQYF	TGTGCCAGCGAGACAGGGGTTAGTCAGACGCAGTATTTT
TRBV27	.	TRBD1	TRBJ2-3	CASSPFGTVDTQYF	TGTGCCAGCAGTCCATTCGGGACAGTAGATACGCAGTATTTT
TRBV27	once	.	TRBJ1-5	CASSFTGFGDQPQHF	TGTGCCAGCAGTTTCACGGGGTTCGGGGATCAGCCCCAGCATTTT
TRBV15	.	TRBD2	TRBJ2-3	CATSRVVRGGGVTDTQYF	TGTGCCACCAGCAGAGTCGTCCGCGGGGGGGGAGTCACAGATACGCAGTATTTT
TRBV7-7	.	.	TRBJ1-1	CASSLQENTEAFF	TGTGCCAGCAGCTTACAGGAGAACACTGAAGCTTTCTTT
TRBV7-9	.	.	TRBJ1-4	CASSSQRTNEKLFF	TGTGCCAGCAGCTCTCAGCGGACCAATGAAAAACTGTTTTTT
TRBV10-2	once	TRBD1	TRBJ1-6	CASRDWGQGYNSPLHF	TGCGCCAGCAGGGATTGGGGACAGGGGTATAATTCACCCCTCCACTTT
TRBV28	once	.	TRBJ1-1	CASSLDKNEAFF	TGTGCCAGCAGTTTAGACAAGAACGAAGCTTTCTTT
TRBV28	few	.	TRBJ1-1	CASSLGGVGGDTEAFF	TGTGCCAGCAGTTTGGGAGGGGTTGGGGGGGACACTGAAGCTTTCTTT
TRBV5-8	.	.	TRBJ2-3	CASSGGRGPPPDTQYF	TGTGCCAGCAGCGGGGGGCGGGGGCCACCCCCAGATACGCAGTATTTT
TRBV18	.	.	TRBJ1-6	CASSRANSPLHF	TGTGCCAGCTCCCGAGCCAATTCACCCCTCCACTTT